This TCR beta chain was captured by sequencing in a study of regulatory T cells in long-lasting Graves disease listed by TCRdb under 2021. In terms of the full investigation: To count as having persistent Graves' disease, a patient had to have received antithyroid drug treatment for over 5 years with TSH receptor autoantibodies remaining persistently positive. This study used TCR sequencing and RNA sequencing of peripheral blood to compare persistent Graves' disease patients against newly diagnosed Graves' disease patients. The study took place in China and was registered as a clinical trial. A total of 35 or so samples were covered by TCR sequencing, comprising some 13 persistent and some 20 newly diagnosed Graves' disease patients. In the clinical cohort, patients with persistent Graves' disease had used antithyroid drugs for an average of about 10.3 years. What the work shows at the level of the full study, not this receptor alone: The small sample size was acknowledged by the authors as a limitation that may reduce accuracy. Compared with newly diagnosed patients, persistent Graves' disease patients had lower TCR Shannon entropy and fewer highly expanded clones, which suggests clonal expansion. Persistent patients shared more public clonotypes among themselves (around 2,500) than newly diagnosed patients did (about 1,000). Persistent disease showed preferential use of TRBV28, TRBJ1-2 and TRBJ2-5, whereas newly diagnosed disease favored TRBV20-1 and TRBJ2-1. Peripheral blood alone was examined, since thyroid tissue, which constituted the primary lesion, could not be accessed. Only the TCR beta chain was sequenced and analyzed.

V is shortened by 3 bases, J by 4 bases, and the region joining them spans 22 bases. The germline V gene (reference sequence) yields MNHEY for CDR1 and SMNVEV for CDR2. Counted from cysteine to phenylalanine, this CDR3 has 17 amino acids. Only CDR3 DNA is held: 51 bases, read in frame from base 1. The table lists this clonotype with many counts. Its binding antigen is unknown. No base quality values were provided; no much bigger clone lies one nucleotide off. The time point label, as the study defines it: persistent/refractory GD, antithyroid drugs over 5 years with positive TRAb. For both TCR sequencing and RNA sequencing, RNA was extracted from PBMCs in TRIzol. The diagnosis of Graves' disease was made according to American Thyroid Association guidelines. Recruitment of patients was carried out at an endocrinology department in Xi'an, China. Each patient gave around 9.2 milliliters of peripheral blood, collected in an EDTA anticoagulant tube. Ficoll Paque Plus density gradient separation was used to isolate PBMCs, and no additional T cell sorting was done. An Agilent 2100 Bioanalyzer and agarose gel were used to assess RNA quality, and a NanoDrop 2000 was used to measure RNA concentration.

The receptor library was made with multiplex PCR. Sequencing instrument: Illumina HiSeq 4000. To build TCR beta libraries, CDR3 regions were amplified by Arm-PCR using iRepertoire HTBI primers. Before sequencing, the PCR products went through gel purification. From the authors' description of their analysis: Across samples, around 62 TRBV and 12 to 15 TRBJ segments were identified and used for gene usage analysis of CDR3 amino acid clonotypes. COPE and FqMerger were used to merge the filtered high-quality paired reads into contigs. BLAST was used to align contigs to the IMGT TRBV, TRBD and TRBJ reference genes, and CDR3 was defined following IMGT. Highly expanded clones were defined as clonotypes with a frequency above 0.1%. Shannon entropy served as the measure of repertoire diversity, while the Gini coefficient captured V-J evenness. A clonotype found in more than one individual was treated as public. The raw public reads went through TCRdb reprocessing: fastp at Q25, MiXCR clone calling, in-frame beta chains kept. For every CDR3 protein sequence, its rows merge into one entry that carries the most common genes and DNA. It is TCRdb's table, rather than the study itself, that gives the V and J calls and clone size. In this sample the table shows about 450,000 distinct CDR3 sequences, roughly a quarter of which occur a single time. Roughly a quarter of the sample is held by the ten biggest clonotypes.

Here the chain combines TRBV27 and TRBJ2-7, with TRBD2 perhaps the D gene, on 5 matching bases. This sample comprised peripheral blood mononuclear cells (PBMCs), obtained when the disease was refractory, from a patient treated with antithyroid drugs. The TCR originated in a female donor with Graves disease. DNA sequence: TGTGCCAGCAGTTTCACGAGCTCTAGCCCCGTAGGGTACGAGCAGTACTTC. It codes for CASSFTSSSPVGYEQYF.